The source of this TCR beta chain is a study of PD-L1 blockade in urothelial cancer. Sequenced by immunoSEQ multiplex PCR; TCRdb stores in-frame clones only, minus some. The sample records around 56,000 clones, more than 70% being singletons. Trimming stripped 8 bases from V and 8 bases from J, with 13 bases between. Per germline, CDR1 KGHSH and CDR2 LQKENI. The CDR3 consists of 13 residues. The sequences come from PBMCs, collected around atezolizumab (anti-PD-L1) treatment. This clonotype was sampled from a man aged 50 to 60 with urothelial cancer. The chain links TRBV18 to TRBJ1-6; TRBD1 might be the D (5 bases). The CDR3 spells CASREWGDSPLHF. In nucleotides, the CDR3 is TGTGCCAGCCGAGAGTGGGGGGATTCACCCCTCCACTTT.